This TCR beta chain was identified during a study of vaccination effects on CD4 cells after COVID-19. General study findings and limits: Cross-reactivity toward common cold coronaviruses was confined to only 1 of 255 vaccine-induced clones in healthy vaccinees.

Sequencing was performed with immunoSEQ multiplex PCR; in TCRdb, only in-frame clones are kept and a portion is missing. The sample lists roughly 50,000 clones, approximately 70% occurring once. Trimming removed 0 bases from V and 0 bases from J, with 5 bases in between. Germline V CDR1 and CDR2: MNHEY, SVGEGT. CDR3 length: 14 amino acids. Points on this clone: What it binds is not known.

Researchers isolated CD4+ T cells once roughly nine days of culture had elapsed. Vaccinees lacked prior SARS-CoV-2 infection and tested negative for nucleocapsid antibodies. The chain uses TRBV6-2 or TRBV6-3 and TRBJ1-2, with unresolved D. The TCR was taken from a human donor who received a COVID-19 vaccine. This sample comprised CD4+ T cells from PBMCs cultured without peptide, obtained before COVID-19 vaccination. The CDR3 sequence is CASSYSSANYGYTF. In DNA form, the CDR3 reads TGTGCCAGCAGTTACTCCTCAGCTAACTATGGCTACACCTTC.